This is a list of T cell receptor beta chains from one sample in a study of naive and memory T cell subsets. TCRdb recomputed calls from the 5' RACE reads with MiXCR, one row per CDR3 protein. There are roughly 30,000 distinct CDR3 sequences in the sample; approximately 15% occur only once, and around 2.5% lies in the top ten. The receptors were sampled from a female donor in good health. Each CDR3 is given with its conserved first and last residue.

cdr3_length	v_call	j_call	cdr3_aa
15	TRBV7-9	TRBJ1-6	CASSDRIGGNSPLHF
12	TRBV29-1	TRBJ1-2	CSVPTGGYGYTF
15	TRBV20-1	TRBJ2-6	CSATHTGTGANVLTF
16	TRBV18	TRBJ2-3	CASSPPGGPVTDTQYF
11	TRBV20-1	TRBJ2-1	CSARDPGRSFF
14	TRBV7-2	TRBJ2-2	CASSLLSYTGELFF
12	TRBV18	TRBJ1-1	CASSQRNTEAFF
16	TRBV11-2	TRBJ1-1	CASSLYPRTGNTEAFF
12	TRBV5-6	TRBJ2-5	CASSFQGETQYF
17	TRBV4-2	TRBJ2-3	CASSQRASGGSTDTQYF
12	TRBV6-5	TRBJ2-3	CASRGSADTQYF
14	TRBV6-2/TRBV6-3	TRBJ1-2	CASSYQTGNYGYTF
15	TRBV24-1	TRBJ2-3	CATSDGGRHTDTQYF
13	TRBV20-1	TRBJ1-1	CSANGPGQGVAFF
13	TRBV20-1	TRBJ1-1	CSAPSLANTEAFF
15	TRBV5-8	TRBJ2-2	CASSLRDRGTGELFF
14	TRBV9	TRBJ1-3	CASSVAPFGRAIYF
14	TRBV12-3/TRBV12-4	TRBJ1-1	CASRGTGNFTEAFF
15	TRBV6-5	TRBJ2-7	CASSLGASAPYEQYF
16	TRBV7-3	TRBJ1-4	CASSLRRTGPNEKLFF
14	TRBV2	TRBJ1-1	CASSLRGSDTEAFF
15	TRBV5-6	TRBJ1-5	CASSLALGGYQPQHF
16	TRBV25-1	TRBJ2-3	CASNALEGMGTDTQYF
10	TRBV20-1	TRBJ2-5	CSAFQETQYF
20	TRBV6-6	TRBJ2-1	CASSYSSGLAGGTLYNEQFF
11	TRBV29-1	TRBJ2-5	CSALGGETQYF
13	TRBV25-1	TRBJ2-1	CASQDRGRDEQFF
14	TRBV6-5	TRBJ2-3	CASSYRQGVDTQYF
15	TRBV14	TRBJ2-3	CASSQGYGASDTQYF
15	TRBV6-6	TRBJ1-2	CASSSNDRVVDGYTF
13	TRBV7-2	TRBJ2-3	CASCKGGTDTQYF
17	TRBV12-5	TRBJ2-1	CASGLRLRGSFYNEQFF
14	TRBV7-2	TRBJ2-5	CASSFQTSTETQYF
13	TRBV11-3	TRBJ2-1	CASSSRGRGIRFF
18	TRBV20-1	TRBJ2-2	CSARPSRSRGANTGELFF
16	TRBV5-1	TRBJ2-5	CASSTRGQGASETQYF
13	TRBV25-1	TRBJ1-5	CASSEGGTQPQHF
14	TRBV18	TRBJ1-2	CASSRDREGYGYTF